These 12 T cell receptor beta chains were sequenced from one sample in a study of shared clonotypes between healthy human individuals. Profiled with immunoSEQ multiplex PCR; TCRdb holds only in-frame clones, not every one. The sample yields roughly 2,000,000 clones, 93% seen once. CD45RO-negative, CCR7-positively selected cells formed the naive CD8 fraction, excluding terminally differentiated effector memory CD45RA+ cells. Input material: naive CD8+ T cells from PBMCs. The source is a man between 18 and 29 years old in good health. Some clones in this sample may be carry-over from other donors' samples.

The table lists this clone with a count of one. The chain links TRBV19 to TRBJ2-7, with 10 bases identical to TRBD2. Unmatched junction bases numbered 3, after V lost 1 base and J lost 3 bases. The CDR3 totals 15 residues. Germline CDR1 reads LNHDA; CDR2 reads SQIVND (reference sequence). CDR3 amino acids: CASSIVLAGDYEQYF. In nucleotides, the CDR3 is TGTGCCAGTAGTATAGTTCTAGCGGGAGACTACGAGCAGTACTTC.

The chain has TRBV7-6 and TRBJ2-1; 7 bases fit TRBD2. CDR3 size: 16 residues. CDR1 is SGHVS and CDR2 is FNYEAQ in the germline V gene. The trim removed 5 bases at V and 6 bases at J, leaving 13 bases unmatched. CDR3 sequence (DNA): TGTGCCAGCAGCCCCCGGCCGGGAGGAGGGGCCAATGAGCAGTTCTTC. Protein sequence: CASSPRPGGGANEQFF.

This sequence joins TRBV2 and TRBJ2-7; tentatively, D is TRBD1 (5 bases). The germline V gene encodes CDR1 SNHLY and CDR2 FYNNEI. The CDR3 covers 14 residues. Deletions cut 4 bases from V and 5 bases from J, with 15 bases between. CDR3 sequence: CASSVGQGFDEQYF. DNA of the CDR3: TGTGCCAGCAGTGTTGGGCAGGGATTCGACGAGCAGTACTTC.

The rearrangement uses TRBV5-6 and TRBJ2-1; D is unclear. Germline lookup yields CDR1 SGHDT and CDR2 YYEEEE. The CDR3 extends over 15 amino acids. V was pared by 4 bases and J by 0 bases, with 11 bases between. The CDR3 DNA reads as TGTGCCAGCAGCACAGAGGCCCACTCCTACAATGAGCAGTTCTTC. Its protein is CASSTEAHSYNEQFF.

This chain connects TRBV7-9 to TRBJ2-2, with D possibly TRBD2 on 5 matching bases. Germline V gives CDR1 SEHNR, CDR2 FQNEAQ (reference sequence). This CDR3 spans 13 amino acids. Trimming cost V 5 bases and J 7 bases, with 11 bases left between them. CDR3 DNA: TGTGCCAGCAGCCCGGACTTTGACGGGGAGCTGTTTTTT. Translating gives CASSPDFDGELFF.

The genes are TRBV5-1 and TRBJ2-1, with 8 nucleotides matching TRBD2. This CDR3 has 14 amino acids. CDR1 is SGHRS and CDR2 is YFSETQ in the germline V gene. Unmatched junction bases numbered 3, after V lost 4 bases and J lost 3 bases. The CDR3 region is CASSGTSGYNEQFF. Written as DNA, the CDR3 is TGCGCCAGCAGCGGTACTAGCGGCTACAATGAGCAGTTCTTC.

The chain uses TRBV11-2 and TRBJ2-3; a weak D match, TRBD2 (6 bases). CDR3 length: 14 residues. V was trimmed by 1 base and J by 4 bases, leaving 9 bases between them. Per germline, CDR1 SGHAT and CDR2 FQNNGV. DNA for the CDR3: TGTGCCAGCAGCTTAGGGACGGGAGCAGATACGCAGTATTTT. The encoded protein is CASSLGTGADTQYF. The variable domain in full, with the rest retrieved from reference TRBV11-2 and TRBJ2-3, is EAGVAQSPRYKIIEKRQSVAFWCNPISGHATLYWYQQILGQGPKLLIQFQNNGVVDDSQLPKDRFSAERLKGVDSTLKIQPAKLEDSAVYLCASSLGTGADTQYFGPGTRLTVL.

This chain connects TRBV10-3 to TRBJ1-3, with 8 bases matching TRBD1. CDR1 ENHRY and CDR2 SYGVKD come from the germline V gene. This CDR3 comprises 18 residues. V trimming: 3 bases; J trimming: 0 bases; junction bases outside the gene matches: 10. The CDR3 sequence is CAISDPDRAINSGNTIYF. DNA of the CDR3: TGTGCCATCAGTGACCCGGACAGGGCAATCAACTCTGGAAACACCATATATTTT.

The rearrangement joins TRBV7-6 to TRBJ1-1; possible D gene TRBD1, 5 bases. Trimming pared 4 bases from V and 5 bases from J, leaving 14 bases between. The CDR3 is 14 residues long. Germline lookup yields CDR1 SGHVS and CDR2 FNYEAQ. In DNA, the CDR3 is TGTGCCAGCAGCTCCGGCGAGGGGAGGACTGAAGCTTTCTTT. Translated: CASSSGEGRTEAFF.

The CDR3 sequence is CASSLYDSYEQYF. In DNA, the CDR3 is TGCGCCAGCAGCCTTTATGACTCCTACGAGCAGTACTTC. J is TRBJ2-7 and V is TRBV4-1, with D unresolved. Germline V gene data show CDR1 as MGHRA and CDR2 as YSYEKL. This CDR3 region has 13 residues. The V and J ends lost 4 bases and 0 bases respectively, with 7 bases between them.

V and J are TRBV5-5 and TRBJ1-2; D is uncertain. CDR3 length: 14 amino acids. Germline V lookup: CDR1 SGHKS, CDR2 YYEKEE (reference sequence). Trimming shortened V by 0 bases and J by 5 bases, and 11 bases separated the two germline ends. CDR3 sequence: CASSLGVRVYGYTF. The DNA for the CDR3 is TGTGCCAGCAGCTTGGGTGTCCGCGTTTATGGCTACACCTTC.

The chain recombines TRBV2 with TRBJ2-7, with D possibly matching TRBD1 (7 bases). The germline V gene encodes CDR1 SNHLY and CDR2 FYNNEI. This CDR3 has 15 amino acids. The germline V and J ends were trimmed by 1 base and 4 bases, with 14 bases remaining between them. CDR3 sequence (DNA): TGTGCCAGCAGTGAAGGGTATCCAGGGGGGTACGAGCAGTACTTC. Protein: CASSEGYPGGYEQYF.